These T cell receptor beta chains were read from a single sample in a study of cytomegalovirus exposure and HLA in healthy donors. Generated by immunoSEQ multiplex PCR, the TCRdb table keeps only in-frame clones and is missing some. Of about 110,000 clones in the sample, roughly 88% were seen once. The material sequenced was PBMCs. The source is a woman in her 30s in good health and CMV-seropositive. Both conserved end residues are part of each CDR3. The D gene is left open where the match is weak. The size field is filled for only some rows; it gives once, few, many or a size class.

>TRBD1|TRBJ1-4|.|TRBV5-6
TGTGCCAGCAGCTTGATGGTCTGGGACAGTAATGAAAAACTGTTTTTT
CASSLMVWDSNEKLFF
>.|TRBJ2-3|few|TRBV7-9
TGTGCCAGCAGTATTACTAGTCGCACAGATACGCAGTATTTT
CASSITSRTDTQYF
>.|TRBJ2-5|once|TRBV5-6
TGTGCCAGCAGCTTGGGGAGGACGGTGGCCCAGTACTTC
CASSLGRTVAQYF
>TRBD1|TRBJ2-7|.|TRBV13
TGTGCCAGCAGCATGGGACAGGGGGCGGACTACGAGCAGTACTTC
CASSMGQGADYEQYF
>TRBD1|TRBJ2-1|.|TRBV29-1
TGCAGCGTCCTTCGGACAGGCCCACGGGGCTATGAGCAGTTCTTC
CSVLRTGPRGYEQFF
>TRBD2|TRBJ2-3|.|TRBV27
TGTGCCAGCACCTTAGGACTAGCAGGAGATACGCAGTATTTT
CASTLGLAGDTQYF
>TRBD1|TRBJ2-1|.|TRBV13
TGTGCCAGCAGCGTAGGACAGGGGCTCTACAATGAGCAGTTCTTC
CASSVGQGLYNEQFF
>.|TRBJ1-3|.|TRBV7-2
TGTGCCAGCAGCTTCGGCGGGGGCTATGGAAACACCATATATTTT
CASSFGGGYGNTIYF
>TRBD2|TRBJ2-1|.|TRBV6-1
TGTGCCAGCAGTGAAGACCCCATAGCGGGTGCGGTAAACAATGAGCAGTTCTTC
CASSEDPIAGAVNNEQFF
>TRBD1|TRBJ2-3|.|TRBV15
TGTGCCACCAGCAGGGGTAGGGACAGGGGATCAGATACGCAGTATTTT
CATSRGRDRGSDTQYF
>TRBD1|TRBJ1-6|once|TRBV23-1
TGCGCCCGGGGACAGGGAATTACACCCCTCCACTTT
CARGQGITPLHF
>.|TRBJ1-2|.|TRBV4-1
TGCGCCAGCAGCCAATACGGAGGTGGCGGCTACACCTTC
CASSQYGGGGYTF
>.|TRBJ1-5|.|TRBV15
TGTGCCACCAGCAGAGTCTCAGGGAAGGGCAATCAGCCCCAGCATTTT
CATSRVSGKGNQPQHF
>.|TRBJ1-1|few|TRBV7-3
TGTGCCAGCAGCTTAACAGGAGCCACTGAAGCTTTCTTT
CASSLTGATEAFF
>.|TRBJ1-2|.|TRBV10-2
TGCGCCAGCTTTGCGGGATCTGGCTACACCTTC
CASFAGSGYTF
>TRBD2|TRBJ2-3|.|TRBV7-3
TGTGCCAGCAGCCCTACTAGCGGGGCTCAGTATTTT
CASSPTSGAQYF
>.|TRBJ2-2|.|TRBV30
TGTGCCTGGGGGCAGGGAACGAACACCGGGGAGCTGTTTTTT
CAWGQGTNTGELFF
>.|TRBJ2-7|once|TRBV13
TGTGCCAGCAGCTTAAGCGGGACAGGCCATCGAAGTATACACTTC
CASSLSGTGHRSIHF
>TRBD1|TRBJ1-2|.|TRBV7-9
TGTGCCAGCAGCCCAAGGACAGGCTATGGCTACACCTTC
CASSPRTGYGYTF
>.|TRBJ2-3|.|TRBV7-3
TGTGCCAGCACCGAGAGCGGAATTAGCACAGATACGCAGTATTTT
CASTESGISTDTQYF
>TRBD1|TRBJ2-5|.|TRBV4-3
TGCGCCAGCAGCCGAGGACAGGGGACCCAGTACTTC
CASSRGQGTQYF
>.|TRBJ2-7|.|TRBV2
TGTGCCAGCAGTCGAGCTAAACTTCTTCCCTTTGTCGACGAGCAGTACTTC
CASSRAKLLPFVDEQYF
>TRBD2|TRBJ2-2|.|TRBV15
TGTGCCACCAGCAGAGAGCTAGCGGTTATCACCGGGGAGCTGTTTTTT
CATSRELAVITGELFF
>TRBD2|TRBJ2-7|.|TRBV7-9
TGTGCCAGCAGCTTAACTAGCGGGGTTGCCGATTCCTACGAGCAGTACTTC
CASSLTSGVADSYEQYF
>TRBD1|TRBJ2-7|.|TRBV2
TGTGCCAGCAGACCTCACCCGGGACAGGGGGGATACGAGCAGTACTTC
CASRPHPGQGGYEQYF
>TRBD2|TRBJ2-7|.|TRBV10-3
TGTGCCATCAGGGAAGCGGGAGGGCCTCCCGAGCAGTACTTC
CAIREAGGPPEQYF
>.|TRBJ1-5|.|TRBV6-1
TGTGCCAGCAGTGCGAACAGGGTCGGCAATCAGCCCCAGCATTTT
CASSANRVGNQPQHF
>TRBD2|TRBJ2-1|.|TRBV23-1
TGCGCCAGTAGGACTAGTTACTACAATGAGCAGTTCTTC
CASRTSYYNEQFF
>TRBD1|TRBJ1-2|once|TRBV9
TGTGCCAGCTCCGAGACAGGGAAAGGCTATGGCTACACCTTC
CASSETGKGYGYTF
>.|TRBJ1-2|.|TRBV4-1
TGCGCCAGCAGCCATATGGGGGGAAATGACTACACCTTC
CASSHMGGNDYTF
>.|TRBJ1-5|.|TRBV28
TGTGCCAGCAGTTCTAGGGGCAGCAATCAGCCCCAGCATTTT
CASSSRGSNQPQHF
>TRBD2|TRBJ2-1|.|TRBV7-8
TGTGCCAGCAGCTCCGGAAGCGGGGGGGCTTTATGGGAGCAGTTCTTC
CASSSGSGGALWEQFF